Listed below are T cell receptor beta chains from one sample, sequenced in a study of metastatic and nonmetastatic thyroid tumors. From the PCR reads, TCRdb re-called clones with MiXCR. Among approximately 70,000 clones, under 5% were seen once, and the ten largest hold about 22%. Specimen: blood. The receptors come from a female donor with papillary thyroid cancer or a benign thyroid nodule (not recorded which). Some clones in this sample may be carry-over from other donors' samples. The CDR3 runs from the conserved cysteine through the conserved F or W. D genes are given only for firm matches. Clone size, where shown, is once, few, many, or a class for clones that have expanded.

clone size	D gene	V gene	J gene	CDR3 protein	CDR3 DNA
many	TRBD1	TRBV11-2	TRBJ2-7	CASSQGAILSEQYF	TGTGCCAGCTCACAGGGGGCCATTCTGTCCGAGCAGTACTTC
many	.	TRBV20-1	TRBJ2-7	CSARGDTRTKNEQYF	TGCAGTGCTAGAGGGGACACTCGGACGAAAAACGAGCAGTACTTC
many	.	TRBV7-9	TRBJ2-7	CASSYLGASSYEQYF	TGTGCCAGCAGCTATCTGGGGGCAAGCTCCTACGAGCAGTACTTC
many	.	TRBV28	TRBJ2-3	CASSLSGVNGDTQYF	TGTGCCAGCAGTTTATCGGGAGTTAACGGAGATACGCAGTATTTT
few	.	TRBV7-9	TRBJ2-6	CTSSCGARSGANVLTF	TGTACCAGCAGCTGCGGGGCGAGATCTGGGGCCAACGTCCTGACTTTC
many	TRBD2	TRBV6-1	TRBJ2-1	CASGSPGLAGEDEQFF	TGTGCCAGCGGTTCTCCGGGGCTAGCGGGAGAAGATGAGCAGTTCTTC
many	TRBD2	TRBV10-3	TRBJ2-2	CAIRPGLAGAGTGELFF	TGTGCCATCAGGCCGGGACTAGCGGGAGCTGGCACCGGGGAGCTGTTTTTT
.	.	TRBV20-1	TRBJ2-7	CSASSATPQYF	TGCAGTGCTAGTTCAGCCACCCCGCAGTACTTC
many	.	TRBV6-1	TRBJ1-5	CASTVRGGSNQPQHF	TGTGCCAGCACTGTACGGGGTGGTAGCAATCAGCCCCAGCATTTT
.	TRBD2	TRBV11-2	TRBJ2-1	CAIAQSTSVRGRPWGQFF	TGTGCCATCGCCCAGTCGACTAGCGTGAGGGGGAGACCTTGGGGGCAGTTCTTC
many	.	TRBV5-1	TRBJ1-2	CASREEALSNYGYTF	TGCGCCAGCAGAGAAGAAGCCCTTTCTAACTATGGCTACACCTTC
many	.	TRBV5-1	TRBJ1-4	CASSPAVTGEKLFF	TGCGCCAGCAGCCCGGCGGTGACAGGCGAAAAACTGTTTTTT
few	TRBD1	TRBV6-1	TRBJ2-5	CASRDAGQGARETHHF	TGTGCCAGCAGAGACGCGGGACAGGGGGCGAGGGAGACCCATCACTTC
.	TRBD1	TRBV25-1	TRBJ2-7	CASSSPSLRTGGPYEQYF	TGTGCCAGCAGTTCTCCTAGTCTAAGGACAGGAGGACCATACGAGCAGTACTTC
many	.	TRBV19	TRBJ1-6	CASSHQRPDNSPLHF	TGTGCCAGTAGTCACCAAAGGCCCGATAATTCACCCCTCCACTTT
many	.	TRBV6-1	TRBJ2-7	CASSAGQRTIYEQYF	TGTGCCAGCAGCGCTGGACAGCGGACCATCTACGAGCAGTACTTC
many	.	TRBV7-2	TRBJ1-1	CASSSRASRTEAFF	TGTGCCAGCAGCTCTCGGGCCTCAAGAACTGAAGCTTTCTTT
many	.	TRBV7-9	TRBJ1-4	CASSGRTAENEKLFF	TGTGCCAGCAGCGGTCGGACGGCCGAAAATGAAAAACTGTTTTTT
.	.	TRBV6-1	TRBJ2-3	CASRPPALDTQYF	TGTGCCAGCAGGCCTCCCGCCCTAGATACGCAGTATTTT
few	.	TRBV6-1	TRBJ2-7	CASRPYSANSYEQYF	TGTGCCAGCAGACCGTATAGCGCGAACTCCTACGAGCAGTACTTT
many	TRBD1	TRBV5-1	TRBJ1-1	CASSTGQGGYTEAFF	TGCGCCAGCAGCACCGGACAGGGCGGGTACACTGAAGCTTTCTTT
many	.	TRBV11-3	TRBJ2-1	CASRWAGGSEQFF	TGTGCCAGCAGATGGGCTGGGGGCAGTGAGCAGTTCTTC
many	.	TRBV7-8	TRBJ2-3	CASSPLEGVGTDTQYF	TGTGCCAGCAGTCCCCTGGAGGGGGTGGGCACAGATACGCAGTATTTT
many	TRBD1	TRBV19	TRBJ1-5	CASSMLVRGFDYQPQHF	TGTGCCAGTAGTATGCTGGTCAGGGGGTTTGATTATCAGCCCCAGCATTTT
many	.	TRBV12-3/TRBV12-4	TRBJ1-2	CASSLDGGPFYGYTF	TGTGCCAGCAGTTTAGATGGGGGCCCCTTCTATGGCTACACCTTC
.	TRBD2	TRBV11-3	TRBJ2-1	CASSPGLAGNNEHFF	TGTGCCAGCAGCCCGGGACTAGCCGGCAACAATGAGCATTTCTTC
many	.	TRBV25-1	TRBJ1-2	CASSELGVGYTF	TGTGCCAGCAGTGAATTAGGGGTTGGCTACACCTTC
few	TRBD2	TRBV20-1	TRBJ2-2	CSASGLVGTGELFF	TGCAGTGCTAGTGGACTAGTTGGCACCGGGGAGCTGTTTTTT
many	TRBD1	TRBV24-1	TRBJ2-1	CATSDLRTGVQGEQFF	TGTGCCACCAGTGACCTTCGGACAGGGGTACAGGGTGAGCAGTTCTTC
many	TRBD1	TRBV7-2	TRBJ1-5	CASSARDRGNNQPQHF	TGTGCCAGCAGCGCCCGGGACAGGGGCAACAATCAGCCCCAGCATTTT
many	TRBD2	TRBV6-1	TRBJ2-1	CASRLPGLAANEQFF	TGTGCCAGCAGATTACCGGGACTAGCGGCCAATGAGCAGTTCTTC
many	TRBD1	TRBV25-1	TRBJ1-5	CASQGGTGKGGGGNQPQHF	TGTGCCAGCCAGGGGGGGACAGGGAAGGGGGGAGGCGGCAATCAGCCCCAGCATTTT
few	TRBD2	TRBV6-9	TRBJ2-1	CASSKTSGNSVEQFF	TGTGCCAGCAGCAAGACTAGCGGGAATTCCGTTGAGCAGTTCTTC